These 3 T cell receptor beta chains share one sample of origin, sequenced in a study of cytomegalovirus exposure and HLA in healthy donors. PCR employed 60 Vbeta and 13 Jbeta primers. Produced via immunoSEQ multiplex PCR; TCRdb's table is partial and in-frame only. The sample yields 130,000 to 150,000 clones, more than 70% seen once. Sequencing input: PBMCs. The receptor set was obtained from a woman aged 45 to 65 in good health and CMV-seronegative.

This sequence joins TRBV6-5 and TRBJ2-5; unclear D gene. The germline V gene encodes CDR1 MNHEY and CDR2 SVGAGI. This CDR3 contains 15 residues. V dropped 6 bases and J dropped 0 bases, with 14 bases sitting between them. CDR3 nucleotide sequence: TGTGCCAGCAGCAACCTACTGAAGAACCAAGAGACCCAGTACTTC. Residues: CASSNLLKNQETQYF.

This clone has only a few counts. The chain recombines TRBV2 with TRBJ1-6; maybe TRBD1 (6 bases). There are 13 residues in the CDR3. Between the trimmed V and J ends, which lost 9 bases and 10 bases, there was a span of 16 bases. Germline loops: CDR1 SNHLY, CDR2 FYNNEI. In nucleotides, the CDR3 is TGTGCCAGTGTCAGGGGAAGCAAGTCACCCCTCCACTTT. Its translation is CASVRGSKSPLHF. Looking up the rest from reference TRBV2 and TRBJ1-6 gives the full variable domain: EPEVTQTPSHQVTQMGQEVILRCVPISNHLYFYWYRQILGQKVEFLVSFYNNEISEKSEIFDDQFSVERPDGSNFTLKIRSTKLEDSAMYFCASVRGSKSPLHFGNGTRLTVT.

This rearrangement joins TRBV28 to TRBJ2-7, with 7 bases fitting TRBD1. CDR1 MDHEN and CDR2 SYDVKM come from the germline V gene. This CDR3 is built from 15 residues. V shed 2 bases and J 0 bases; nucleotides not matched to a gene: 4. CDR3 nucleotides: TGTGCCAGCAGTTTACCGGGACAGCGCTCCTACGAGCAGTACTTC. As protein: CASSLPGQRSYEQYF.